This section outlines one T cell receptor beta chain sequence together with its context. This CDR3 region has 14 residues. Germline V gives CDR1 SGHDT, CDR2 YYEEEE. Between the trimmed V and J ends, which lost 4 bases and 4 bases, there was a span of 12 bases. This entry is derived from a study of T cell changes during pregnancy in multiple sclerosis. Some clones are missing from TCRdb's copy, which holds only in-frame ones; the method was immunoSEQ multiplex PCR. The sample lists some 80,000 clones; roughly 93% were seen once. The chain is built from TRBV5-6 and TRBJ1-3; D may be TRBD1 (6 bases). This TCR was sampled from a female donor with multiple sclerosis, enrolled in a pregnancy study. The specimen comprised peripheral blood, sampled in the third trimester of pregnancy. CDR3 sequence: CASSEGDGGNTIYF. CDR3 sequence (DNA): TGTGCCAGCAGCGAGGGGGATGGGGGAAACACCATATATTTT. Complete variable domain (other parts from reference TRBV5-6 and TRBJ1-3): DAGVTQSPTHLIKTRGQQVTLRCSPKSGHDTVSWYQQALGQGPQFIFQYYEEEERQRGNFPDRFSGHQFPNYSSELNVNALLLGDSALYLCASSEGDGGNTIYFGEGSWLTVV.